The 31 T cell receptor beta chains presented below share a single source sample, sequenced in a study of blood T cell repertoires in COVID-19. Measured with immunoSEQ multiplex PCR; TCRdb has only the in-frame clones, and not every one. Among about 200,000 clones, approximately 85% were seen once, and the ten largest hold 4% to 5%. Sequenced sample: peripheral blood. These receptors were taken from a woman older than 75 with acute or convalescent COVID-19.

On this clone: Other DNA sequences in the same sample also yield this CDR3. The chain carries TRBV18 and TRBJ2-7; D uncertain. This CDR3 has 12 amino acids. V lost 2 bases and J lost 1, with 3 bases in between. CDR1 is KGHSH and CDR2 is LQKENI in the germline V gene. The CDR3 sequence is CASSPTSYEQYF. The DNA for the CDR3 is TGTGCCAGCTCACCAACTTCCTACGAGCAGTACTTC.

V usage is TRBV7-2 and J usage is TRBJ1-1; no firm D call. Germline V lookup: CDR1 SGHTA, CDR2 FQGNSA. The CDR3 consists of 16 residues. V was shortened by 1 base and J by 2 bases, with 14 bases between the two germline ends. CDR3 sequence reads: CASSLVEGWVNTEAFF. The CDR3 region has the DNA TGTGCCAGCAGCTTAGTTGAGGGTTGGGTAAACACTGAAGCTTTCTTT. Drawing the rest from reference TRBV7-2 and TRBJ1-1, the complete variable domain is GAGVSQSPSNKVTEKGKDVELRCDPISGHTALYWYRQSLGQGLEFLIYFQGNSAPDKSGLPSDRFSAERTGGSVSTLTIQRTQQEDSAVYLCASSLVEGWVNTEAFFGQGTRLTVV.

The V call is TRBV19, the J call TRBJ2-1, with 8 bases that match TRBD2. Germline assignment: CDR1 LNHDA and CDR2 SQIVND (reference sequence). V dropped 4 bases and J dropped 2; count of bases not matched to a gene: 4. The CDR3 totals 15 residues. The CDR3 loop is CASSTTSGAYNEQFF. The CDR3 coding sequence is TGTGCCAGTAGTACCACTAGCGGAGCCTACAATGAGCAGTTCTTC.

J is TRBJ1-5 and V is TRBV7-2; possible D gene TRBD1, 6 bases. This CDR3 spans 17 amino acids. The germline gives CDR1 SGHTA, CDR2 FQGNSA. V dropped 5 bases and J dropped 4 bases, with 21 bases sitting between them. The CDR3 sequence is CASSGLGGRGGNQPQHF. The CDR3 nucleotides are TGTGCCAGCAGCGGTCTCGGGGGGCGCGGGGGAAATCAGCCCCAGCATTTT.

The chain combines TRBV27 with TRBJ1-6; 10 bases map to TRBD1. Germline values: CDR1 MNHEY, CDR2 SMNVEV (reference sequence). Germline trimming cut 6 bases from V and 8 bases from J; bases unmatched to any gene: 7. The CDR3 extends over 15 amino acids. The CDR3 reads CASRTPGTGDSPLHF. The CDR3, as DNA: TGTGCCAGCAGGACTCCGGGGACAGGGGATTCACCCCTCCACTTT.

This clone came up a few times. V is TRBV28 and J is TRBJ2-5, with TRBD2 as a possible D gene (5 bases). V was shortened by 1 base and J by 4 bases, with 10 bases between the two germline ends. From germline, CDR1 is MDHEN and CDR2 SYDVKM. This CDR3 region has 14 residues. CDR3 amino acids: CASSLFLAPETQYF. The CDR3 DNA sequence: TGTGCCAGCAGTTTATTTCTAGCACCAGAGACCCAGTACTTC.

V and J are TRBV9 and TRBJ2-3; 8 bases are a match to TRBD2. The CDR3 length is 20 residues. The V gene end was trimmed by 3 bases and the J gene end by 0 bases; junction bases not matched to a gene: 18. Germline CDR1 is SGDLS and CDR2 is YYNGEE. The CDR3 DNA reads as TGTGCCAGCAGCGCCGCTGTACTACGGGGGGGTCCCCTTAGCACAGATACGCAGTATTTT. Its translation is CASSAAVLRGGPLSTDTQYF.

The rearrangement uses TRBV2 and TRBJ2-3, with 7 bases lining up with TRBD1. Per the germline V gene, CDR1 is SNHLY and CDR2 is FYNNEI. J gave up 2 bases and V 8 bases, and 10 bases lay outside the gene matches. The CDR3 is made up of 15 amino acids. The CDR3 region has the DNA TGTGCCAGCGGAATCACCGACAGGGTCACAGATACGCAGTATTTT. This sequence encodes CASGITDRVTDTQYF.

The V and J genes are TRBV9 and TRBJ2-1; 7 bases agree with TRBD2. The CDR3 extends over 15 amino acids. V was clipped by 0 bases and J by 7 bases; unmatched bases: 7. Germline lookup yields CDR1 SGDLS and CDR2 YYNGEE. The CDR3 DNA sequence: TGTGCCAGCAGCGTAGCTGGGCGGGAGTATAATGAGCAGTTCTTC. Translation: CASSVAGREYNEQFF.

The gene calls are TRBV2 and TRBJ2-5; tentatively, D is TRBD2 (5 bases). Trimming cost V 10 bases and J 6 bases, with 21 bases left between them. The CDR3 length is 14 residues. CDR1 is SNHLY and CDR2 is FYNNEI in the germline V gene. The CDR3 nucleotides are TGTGCCACCTTAACCGGGTCTAGCAGGCAGACCCAGTACTTC. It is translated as CATLTGSSRQTQYF.

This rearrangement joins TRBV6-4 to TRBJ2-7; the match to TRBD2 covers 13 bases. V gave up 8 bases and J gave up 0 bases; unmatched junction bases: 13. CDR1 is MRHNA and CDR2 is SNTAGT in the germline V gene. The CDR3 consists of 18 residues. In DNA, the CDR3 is TGTGCCAGCTATCTTGCAAGGGGGACTAGCGGGATCTCCTACGAGCAGTACTTC. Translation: CASYLARGTSGISYEQYF.

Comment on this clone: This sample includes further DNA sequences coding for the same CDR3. The CDR3 here is CASSLVGGLYNEQFF. CDR3 nucleotides: TGTGCCAGCAGCTTAGTGGGAGGACTTTACAATGAGCAGTTCTTC. J is TRBJ2-1 and V is TRBV7-2; a possible D gene is TRBD2 (6 bases). This CDR3 comprises 15 residues. Germline V gives CDR1 SGHTA, CDR2 FQGNSA. The V end was cut by 1 base, the J end by 4 bases, with 11 bases between. The complete variable domain, with remaining parts taken from reference TRBV7-2 and TRBJ2-1, reads GAGVSQSPSNKVTEKGKDVELRCDPISGHTALYWYRQSLGQGLEFLIYFQGNSAPDKSGLPSDRFSAERTGGSVSTLTIQRTQQEDSAVYLCASSLVGGLYNEQFFGPGTRLTVL.

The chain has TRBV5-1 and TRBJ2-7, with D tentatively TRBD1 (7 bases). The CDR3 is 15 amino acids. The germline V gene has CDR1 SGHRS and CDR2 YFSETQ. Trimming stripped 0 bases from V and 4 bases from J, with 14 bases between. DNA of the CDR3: TGCGCCAGCAGCTTGGCCCCAGGGGGGATTTACGAGCAGTACTTC. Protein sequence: CASSLAPGGIYEQYF.

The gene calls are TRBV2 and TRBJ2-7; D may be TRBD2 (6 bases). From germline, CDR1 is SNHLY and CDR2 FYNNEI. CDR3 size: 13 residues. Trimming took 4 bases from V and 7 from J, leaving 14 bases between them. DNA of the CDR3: TGTGCCAGCAGTGGGGACTTGCTAGTTGAGCAGTACTTC. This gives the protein CASSGDLLVEQYF.

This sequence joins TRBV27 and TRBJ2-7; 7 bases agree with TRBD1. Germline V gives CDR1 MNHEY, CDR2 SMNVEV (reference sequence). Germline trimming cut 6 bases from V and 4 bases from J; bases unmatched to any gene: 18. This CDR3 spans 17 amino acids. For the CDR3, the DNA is TGTGCCAGCAGCAAGGGGGCCGGGGTCTACTTCTCATACGAGCAGTACTTC. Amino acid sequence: CASSKGAGVYFSYEQYF.

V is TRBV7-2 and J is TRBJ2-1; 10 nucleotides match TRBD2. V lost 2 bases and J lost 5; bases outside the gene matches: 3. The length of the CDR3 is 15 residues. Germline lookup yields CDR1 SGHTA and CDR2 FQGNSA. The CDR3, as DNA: TGTGCCAGCAGCTTACTAGCGGGAGTAGACAATGAGCAGTTCTTC. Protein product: CASSLLAGVDNEQFF. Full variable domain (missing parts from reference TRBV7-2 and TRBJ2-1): GAGVSQSPSNKVTEKGKDVELRCDPISGHTALYWYRQSLGQGLEFLIYFQGNSAPDKSGLPSDRFSAERTGGSVSTLTIQRTQQEDSAVYLCASSLLAGVDNEQFFGPGTRLTVL.

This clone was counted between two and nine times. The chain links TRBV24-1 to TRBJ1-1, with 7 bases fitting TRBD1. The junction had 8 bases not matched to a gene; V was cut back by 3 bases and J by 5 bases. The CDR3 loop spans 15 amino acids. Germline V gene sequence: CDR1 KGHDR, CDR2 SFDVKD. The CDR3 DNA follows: TGTGCCACCAGTGATACACGACAGGGTGCTACTGAAGCTTTCTTT. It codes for CATSDTRQGATEAFF.

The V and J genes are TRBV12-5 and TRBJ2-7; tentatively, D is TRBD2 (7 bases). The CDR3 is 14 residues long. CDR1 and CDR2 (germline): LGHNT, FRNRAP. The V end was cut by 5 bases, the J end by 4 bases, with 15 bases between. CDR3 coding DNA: TGTGCTAGTGGTACCTACGGGGGGCGGTACGAGCAGTACTTC. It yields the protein CASGTYGGRYEQYF.

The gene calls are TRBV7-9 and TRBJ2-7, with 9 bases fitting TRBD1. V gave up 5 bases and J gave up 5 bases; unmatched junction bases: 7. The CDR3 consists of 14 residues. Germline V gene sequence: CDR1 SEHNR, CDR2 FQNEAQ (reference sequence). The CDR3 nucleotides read TGTGCCAGCAGCACAACAGGGGGCCTCGACGAGCAGTACTTC. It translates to CASSTTGGLDEQYF.

The CDR3 sequence is CASSLEGGWYEQYF. CDR3 in DNA: TGTGCCAGCAGTTTAGAGGGGGGGTGGTACGAGCAGTACTTC. This chain joins TRBV28 and TRBJ2-7; D is possibly TRBD2 (7 bases). Trimming pared 2 bases from V and 4 bases from J, leaving 12 bases between. The length of the CDR3 is 14 residues. The germline V gene has CDR1 MDHEN and CDR2 SYDVKM. Full variable domain (rest looked up from reference TRBV28 and TRBJ2-7): DVKVTQSSRYLVKRTGEKVFLECVQDMDHENMFWYRQDPGLGLRLIYFSYDVKMKEKGDIPEGYSVSREKKERFSLILESASTNQTSMYLCASSLEGGWYEQYFGPGTRLTVT.

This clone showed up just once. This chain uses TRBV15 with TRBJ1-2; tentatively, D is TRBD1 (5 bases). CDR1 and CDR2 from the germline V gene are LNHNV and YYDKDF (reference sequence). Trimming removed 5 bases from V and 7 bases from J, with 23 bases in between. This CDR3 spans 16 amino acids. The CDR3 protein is CATSQGLGNPGGGYTF. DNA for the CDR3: TGTGCCACCAGCCAAGGGCTGGGAAACCCCGGGGGTGGCTACACCTTC.

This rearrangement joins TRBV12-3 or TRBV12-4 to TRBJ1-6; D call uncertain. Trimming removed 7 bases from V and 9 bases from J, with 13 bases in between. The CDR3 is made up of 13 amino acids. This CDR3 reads CASTPGWISPLHF. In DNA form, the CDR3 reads TGTGCCAGCACCCCGGGGTGGATTTCACCCCTCCACTTT.

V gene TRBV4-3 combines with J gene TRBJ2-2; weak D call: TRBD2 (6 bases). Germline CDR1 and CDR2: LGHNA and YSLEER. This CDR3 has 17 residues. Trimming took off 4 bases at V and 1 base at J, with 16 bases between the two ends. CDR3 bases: TGCGCCAGCAGCCGGGACTGGAGTTACCGGAACACCGGGGAGCTGTTTTTT. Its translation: CASSRDWSYRNTGELFF.

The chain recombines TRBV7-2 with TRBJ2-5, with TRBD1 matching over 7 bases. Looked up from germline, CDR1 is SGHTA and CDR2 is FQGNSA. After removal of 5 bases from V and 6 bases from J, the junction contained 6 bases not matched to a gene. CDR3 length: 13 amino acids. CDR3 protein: CASSPTGTQTQYF. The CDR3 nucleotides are TGTGCCAGCAGCCCGACAGGGACCCAGACCCAGTACTTC.

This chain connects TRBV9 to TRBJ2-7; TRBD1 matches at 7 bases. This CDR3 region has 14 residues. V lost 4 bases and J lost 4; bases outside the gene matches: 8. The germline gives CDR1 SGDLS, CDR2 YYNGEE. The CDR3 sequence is CASSLTGVGYEQYF. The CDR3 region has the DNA TGTGCCAGCAGCCTCACAGGGGTTGGGTACGAGCAGTACTTC. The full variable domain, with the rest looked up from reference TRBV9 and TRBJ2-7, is DSGVTQTPKHLITATGQRVTLRCSPRSGDLSVYWYQQSLDQGLQFLIQYYNGEERAKGNILERFSAQQFPDLHSELNLSSLELGDSALYFCASSLTGVGYEQYFGPGTRLTVT.

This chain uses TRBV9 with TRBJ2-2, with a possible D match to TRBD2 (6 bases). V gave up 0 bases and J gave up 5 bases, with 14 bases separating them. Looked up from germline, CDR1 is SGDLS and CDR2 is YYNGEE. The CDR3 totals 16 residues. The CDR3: CASSVVSQGGTGELFF. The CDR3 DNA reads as TGTGCCAGCAGCGTAGTATCTCAGGGAGGAACCGGGGAGCTGTTTTTT.

CDR3 sequence reads: CSAQGPYTQYF. In DNA, the CDR3 is TGCAGTGCCCAGGGCCCTTATACGCAGTATTTT. The rearrangement joins TRBV20-1 to TRBJ2-3, with a tentative D call TRBD1 (5 bases). The CDR3 covers 11 residues. The germline V and J ends were trimmed by 6 bases and 7 bases, with 11 bases remaining between them. CDR1 and CDR2 from the germline V gene are DFQATT and SNEGSKA (reference sequence).

CDR3 amino acids: CASSLGPGGTNTEAFF. The DNA for the CDR3 is TGTGCCAGCAGCCTGGGCCCGGGGGGCACGAACACTGAAGCTTTCTTT. The chain combines TRBV7-9 with TRBJ1-1; D perhaps matches TRBD1 (6 bases). Germline V gene lookup returns CDR1 SEHNR and CDR2 FQNEAQ (reference sequence). This CDR3 is 16 amino acids long. Trimming left V 5 bases short and J 1 base short, with 17 bases between. Full variable domain (outside the CDR3, taken from reference TRBV7-9 and TRBJ1-1): DTGVSQNPRHKITKRGQNVTFRCDPISEHNRLYWYRQTLGQGPEFLTYFQNEAQLEKSRLLSDRFSAERPKGSFSTLEIQRTEQGDSAMYLCASSLGPGGTNTEAFFGQGTRLTVV.

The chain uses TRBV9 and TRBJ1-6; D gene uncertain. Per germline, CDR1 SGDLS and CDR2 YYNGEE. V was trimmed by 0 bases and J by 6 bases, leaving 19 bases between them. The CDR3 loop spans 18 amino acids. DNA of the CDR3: TGTGCCAGCAGCGTAGGTGTGGGAGGACGCAGAACTAATTCACCCCTCCACTTT. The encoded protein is CASSVGVGGRRTNSPLHF.

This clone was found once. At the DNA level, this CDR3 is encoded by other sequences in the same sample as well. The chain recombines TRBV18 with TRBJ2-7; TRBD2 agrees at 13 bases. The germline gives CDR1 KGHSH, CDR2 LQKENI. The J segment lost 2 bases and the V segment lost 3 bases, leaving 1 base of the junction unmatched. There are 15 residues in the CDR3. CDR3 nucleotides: TGTGCCAGCTCACCCGGGACTAGCGGGACCTACGAGCAGTACTTC. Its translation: CASSPGTSGTYEQYF.

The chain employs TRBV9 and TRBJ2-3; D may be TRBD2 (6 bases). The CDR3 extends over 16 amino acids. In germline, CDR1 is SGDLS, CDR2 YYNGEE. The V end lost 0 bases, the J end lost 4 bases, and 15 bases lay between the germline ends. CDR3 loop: CASSVGGRTTADTQYF. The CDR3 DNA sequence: TGTGCCAGCAGCGTAGGAGGCAGGACTACGGCAGATACGCAGTATTTT.